This TCR beta chain was identified during a study of control samples from healthy donors and cancer patients (TCRdb year 2020). Library generation was performed with the immunoSEQ multiplex PCR assay. TCRdb retrieved this table from immuneACCESS and kept in-frame rearrangements only. Not all clones are present; in checked studies, unresolved V genes account for under half, and no reason is known for the remainder. This sample comprises 200,000 to 250,000 clones, 90% to 95% of them detected only once. The ten largest make up approximately 1.4% of the sample. Comment on this clone: No antigen is known for it. No much larger clone exists at a distance of one base, and base qualities are not known. The sample holds other DNA sequences that translate to the same CDR3.

What was sequenced was blood. The TCR comes from a man aged 50 or older in good health.

The nucleotides read TGTGCCAGTAGTATAGCGGGAGAAGCTTTCTTT. This gives the protein CASSIAGEAFF. Rearrangement joined TRBV19 to TRBJ1-1; the D gene is unclear. From the germline V gene (reference sequence), CDR1 is LNHDA and CDR2 is SQIVND. V and J are truncated by 1 base and 8 bases respectively, leaving an intervening sequence of 5 bases. The CDR3 sequence holds 11 residues, the cysteine and phenylalanine included. Only the CDR3 region is kept as DNA, spanning 33 bases read in frame from base 1.